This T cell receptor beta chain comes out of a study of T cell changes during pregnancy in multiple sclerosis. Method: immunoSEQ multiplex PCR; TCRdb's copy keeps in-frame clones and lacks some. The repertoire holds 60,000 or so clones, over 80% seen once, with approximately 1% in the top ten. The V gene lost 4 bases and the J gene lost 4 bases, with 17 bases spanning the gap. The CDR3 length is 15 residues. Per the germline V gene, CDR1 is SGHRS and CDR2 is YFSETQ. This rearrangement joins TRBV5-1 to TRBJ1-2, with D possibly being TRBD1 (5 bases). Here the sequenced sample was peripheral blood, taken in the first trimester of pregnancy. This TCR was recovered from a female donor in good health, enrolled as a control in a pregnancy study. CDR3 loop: CASSPSGDSGYGYTF. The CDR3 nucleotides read TGCGCCAGCAGCCCATCGGGGGATTCAGGCTATGGCTACACCTTC.